The clone carrying this TCR beta chain has a count of ten or more. Its target is not known. Newly diagnosed hyperthyroidism patients aged 18 to 65 years had disease lasting under 2 months. Lactation, pregnancy, other autoimmune disease or uncontrolled infection excluded patients. PBMCs stemmed from less than 13 ml fresh peripheral blood. V was trimmed by 1 base and J by 0 bases, leaving 12 bases between them. This CDR3 region has 15 residues. The germline V gene encodes CDR1 GTSNPN and CDR2 SVGIG (reference sequence). The source material, RNA transcripts, was used to amplify TCR beta CDR3 regions. RT-PCR in the first round (using the HTBI primer set) targeted the TCR CDR3. TCRdb reanalysed the multiplex PCR reads using MiXCR and keeps one entry per CDR3 protein. Here the sample spans about 620,000 distinct CDR3 sequences, roughly 15% being singletons. This specimen comes from a study of T cells in Graves' hyperthyroidism and ophthalmopathy. Overall study results and limits: Ophthalmopathy cases were set apart from stable hyperthyroidism by a 13 V-J model.

Sequencing input: blood. The source is a woman aged 25 to 39 with Graves' hyperthyroidism. The V and J genes are TRBV30 and TRBJ1-1; tentative D call: TRBD1 (6 bases). The CDR3 reads CAWSGVDSLNTEAFF. The CDR3 region has the DNA TGTGCCTGGAGTGGGGTGGACAGTTTGAACACTGAAGCTTTCTTT.